Below, 17 T cell receptor beta chains from the same sample are listed, as sequenced in a study of T cells in Graves' hyperthyroidism and ophthalmopathy. RNA transcripts provided the source from which TCR beta CDR3 regions were amplified. Researchers ran a first-round RT-PCR on the TCR CDR3 using the HTBI primer set. One entry per CDR3 protein results from TCRdb running MiXCR on the multiplex PCR reads. The table records 450,000 to 600,000 distinct CDR3 sequences, 11% to 15% of them present only once. The sample comprised blood. The receptors derive from a woman between 35 and 50 years old with Graves' hyperthyroidism.

This clonotype has only a few counts. V is TRBV11-2 and J is TRBJ2-1, with 11 bases lining up with TRBD2. The CDR3 contains 18 residues. The V gene end was trimmed by 5 bases and the J gene end by 9 bases; junction bases not matched to a gene: 18. Germline loops: CDR1 SGHAT, CDR2 FQNNGV. The CDR3 spells CASSHLTSGTFIEGEQFF. The CDR3 region has the DNA TGTGCCAGCAGCCACCTGACTAGCGGGACCTTCATAGAAGGTGAGCAGTTCTTC.

There are many counts of this clonotype. This chain links TRBV29-1 with TRBJ2-1; 7 bases are shared with TRBD2. The germline V gene has CDR1 SQVTM and CDR2 ANQGSEA. This CDR3 is built from 14 residues. V lost 4 bases to trimming and J lost 10 bases; unmatched junction nucleotides: 13. The CDR3 reads CSVVRGSHSGEQFF. CDR3 DNA sequence: TGCAGCGTTGTTCGCGGGAGTCATTCGGGGGAGCAGTTCTTC.

This clonotype was recorded at least ten times. This chain links TRBV11-2 with TRBJ2-3; 8 bases align to TRBD1. CDR3 length: 14 amino acids. CDR1 and CDR2 (germline): SGHAT, FQNNGV. V lost 5 bases to trimming and J lost 5 bases; unmatched junction nucleotides: 6. CDR3 nucleotides: TGTGCCAGCAGCACAACAGGGGGGATAGATACGCAGTATTTT. It codes for CASSTTGGIDTQYF. The full variable domain, with the rest looked up from reference TRBV11-2 and TRBJ2-3, is EAGVAQSPRYKIIEKRQSVAFWCNPISGHATLYWYQQILGQGPKLLIQFQNNGVVDDSQLPKDRFSAERLKGVDSTLKIQPAKLEDSAVYLCASSTTGGIDTQYFGPGTRLTVL.

There are many counts of this clonotype. The rearrangement joins TRBV29-1 to TRBJ2-7; the D gene is possibly TRBD1 (6 bases). The V end lost 6 bases, the J end lost 2 bases, and 11 bases lay between the germline ends. The germline V gene has CDR1 SQVTM and CDR2 ANQGSEA. This CDR3 comprises 12 residues. In nucleotides, the CDR3 is TGCAGCGTCGTTACAGGGCCCTACGAGCAGTACTTC. Protein sequence: CSVVTGPYEQYF.

This clonotype was observed many times. The chain is built from TRBV5-5 and TRBJ1-6; D is possibly TRBD1 (5 bases). CDR1 is SGHKS and CDR2 is YYEKEE in the germline V gene (reference sequence). The V and J ends lost 4 bases and 8 bases respectively, with 13 bases between them. This CDR3 has 14 amino acids. The CDR3 DNA sequence: TGTGCCAGCAGCCCCGGGACTTGGGATTCACCCCTCCACTTT. It yields the protein CASSPGTWDSPLHF.

The CDR3 coding sequence is TGTGCCAGCAGCCAGGCCGGGCAGCAGTACTTC. Amino acid sequence: CASSQAGQQYF. The chain employs TRBV4-2 and TRBJ2-7; D remains ambiguous. This CDR3 region has 11 residues. Germline CDR1 LGHNA, CDR2 YNFKEQ. Trimming pared 3 bases from V and 8 bases from J, leaving 8 bases between.

This clonotype occurred a few times. This chain connects TRBV5-1 to TRBJ2-7; TRBD1 agrees at 8 bases. V shed 0 bases and J 3 bases; nucleotides not matched to a gene: 2. Germline V gene lookup returns CDR1 SGHRS and CDR2 YFSETQ. This CDR3 has 14 amino acids. Written as DNA, the CDR3 is TGCGCCAGCAGCTTGGGGGGACAGGACTACGAGCAGTACTTC. Translating gives CASSLGGQDYEQYF.

Many counts were recorded for this clonotype. This chain connects TRBV20-1 to TRBJ1-2; tentatively, D is TRBD1 (5 bases). CDR1 is DFQATT, CDR2 SNEGSKA, per germline (reference sequence). The germline V and J ends were trimmed by 3 bases and 2 bases, with 10 bases remaining between them. CDR3 length: 13 residues. The CDR3 protein is CSASGTENYGYTF. The CDR3 DNA is TGCAGTGCTAGTGGGACGGAAAACTATGGCTACACCTTC.

This clonotype occurred many times. The J gene is TRBJ1-1, the V gene TRBV11-2, with D tentatively TRBD1 (6 bases). The CDR3 has 18 residues. Germline lookup yields CDR1 SGHAT and CDR2 FQNNGV. The V gene lost 2 bases and the J gene lost 6 bases, with 25 bases spanning the gap. CDR3 region: CASSLKRVTGHSGAEAFF. As DNA, the CDR3 is TGTGCCAGCAGCTTAAAACGGGTGACGGGACACTCCGGGGCTGAAGCTTTCTTT. Combining the CDR3 with reference TRBV11-2 and TRBJ1-1 gives the whole variable domain EAGVAQSPRYKIIEKRQSVAFWCNPISGHATLYWYQQILGQGPKLLIQFQNNGVVDDSQLPKDRFSAERLKGVDSTLKIQPAKLEDSAVYLCASSLKRVTGHSGAEAFFGQGTRLTVV.

This clonotype was observed at least ten times. CDR3 DNA sequence: TGTGCCAGTAGTGGATCCCGGGACAGGGTCAATCAGCCCCAGCATTTT. It is translated as CASSGSRDRVNQPQHF. The chain uses TRBV19 and TRBJ1-5; the match to TRBD1 covers 9 bases. The CDR3 covers 16 residues. Germline CDR1 LNHDA, CDR2 SQIVND (reference sequence). V shed 5 bases and J 3 bases; nucleotides not matched to a gene: 8. The full variable domain, rest sourced from reference TRBV19 and TRBJ1-5, is DGGITQSPKYLFRKEGQNVTLSCEQNLNHDAMYWYRQDPGQGLRLIYYSQIVNDFQKGDIAEGYSVSREKKESFPLTVTSAQKNPTAFYLCASSGSRDRVNQPQHFGDGTRLSIL.

This clonotype was seen many times. The chain employs TRBV5-1 and TRBJ2-1; D is perhaps TRBD2 (5 bases). CDR1 and CDR2 (germline): SGHRS, YFSETQ. The CDR3 is made up of 16 amino acids. Trimming took off 6 bases at V and 8 bases at J, with 24 bases between the two ends. The CDR3 spells CASNLPVGLPDDEQFF. CDR3 coding DNA: TGCGCCAGCAACCTACCGGTAGGACTCCCGGACGATGAGCAGTTCTTC.

In its sample, this clonotype was seen many times. The rearrangement uses TRBV6-1 and TRBJ1-1; the D is unclear. From germline, CDR1 is MNHNS and CDR2 SASEGT. Trimming removed 2 bases at V and 3 bases at J, with 7 bases between. The CDR3 sequence is 13 residues long. CDR3 loop: CASSELGDTEAFF. DNA of the CDR3: TGTGCCAGCAGTGAATTGGGAGACACTGAAGCTTTCTTT.

On this clonotype: Since a much larger clone is just one base distant, this may be a read error. The chain is built from TRBV20-1 and TRBJ2-1; TRBD2 matches 15 bases. CDR1 DFQATT and CDR2 SNEGSKA come from the germline V gene (reference sequence). With 8 bases clipped from V and 12 bases from J, the junction kept 20 bases outside the gene matches. This CDR3 is 17 amino acids long. In DNA, the CDR3 is TGCAGTCCCCGACGGACTAGCGGGAGGGCCGGGCGCGGTGGGCAGTTCTTC. Its protein product is CSPRRTSGRAGRGGQFF.

This clonotype has at least ten counts. The J gene is TRBJ1-2, the V gene TRBV2; 8 bases fit TRBD1. V lost 3 bases to trimming and J lost 4 bases; unmatched junction nucleotides: 4. The germline CDR1 and CDR2 sequences are SNHLY and FYNNEI. CDR3 size: 14 residues. CDR3 sequence reads: CASSDGQGAYGYTF. The CDR3 DNA is TGTGCCAGCAGTGATGGGCAGGGGGCCTATGGCTACACCTTC. The entire variable domain, with the rest obtained from reference TRBV2 and TRBJ1-2, is as follows: EPEVTQTPSHQVTQMGQEVILRCVPISNHLYFYWYRQILGQKVEFLVSFYNNEISEKSEIFDDQFSVERPDGSNFTLKIRSTKLEDSAMYFCASSDGQGAYGYTFGSGTRLTVV.

The V gene is TRBV12-3 or TRBV12-4, the J gene TRBJ2-5; D is perhaps TRBD2 (6 bases). Trimming left V 6 bases short and J 5 bases short, with 16 bases between. CDR3 size: 14 residues. CDR3 protein: CASSLDWGVETQYF. CDR3 in DNA: TGTGCCAGCAGCCTTGACTGGGGGGTGGAGACCCAGTACTTC.

This clonotype was detected many times. This chain uses TRBV6-1 with TRBJ1-1, with D perhaps matching TRBD1 (5 bases). The germline V gene encodes CDR1 MNHNS and CDR2 SASEGT. This CDR3 spans 13 amino acids. The V end lost 8 bases, the J end lost 0 bases, and 10 bases lay between the germline ends. The CDR3, as DNA: TGTGCCAGCCCGGGGCCCATGAACACTGAAGCTTTCTTT. This gives the protein CASPGPMNTEAFF.

This clonotype was found many times. This sequence joins TRBV7-2 and TRBJ2-2; possibly TRBD1 for D (5 bases). Germline V gives CDR1 SGHTA, CDR2 FQGNSA. V gave up 2 bases and J gave up 6 bases, with 13 bases separating them. The CDR3 has 15 amino acids. CDR3 protein: CASSLRGRVAGELFF. The DNA of the CDR3 is TGTGCCAGCAGCTTAAGGGGCCGAGTAGCCGGGGAGCTGTTTTTT.